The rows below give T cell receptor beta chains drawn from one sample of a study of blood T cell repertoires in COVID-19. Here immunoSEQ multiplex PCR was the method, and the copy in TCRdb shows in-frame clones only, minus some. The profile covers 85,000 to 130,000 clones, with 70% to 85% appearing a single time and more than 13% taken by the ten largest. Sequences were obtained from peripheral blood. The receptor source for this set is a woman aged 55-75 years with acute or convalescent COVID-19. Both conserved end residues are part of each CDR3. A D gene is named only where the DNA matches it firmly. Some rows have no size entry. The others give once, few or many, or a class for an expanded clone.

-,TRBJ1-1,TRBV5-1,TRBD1,TGCGCCAGCAGCCCCCCCACAGGGGCCAACACTGAAGCTTTCTTT,CASSPPTGANTEAFF
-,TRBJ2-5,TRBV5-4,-,TGTGCCACTGATACAGGGAACGGAGAGACCCAGTACTTC,CATDTGNGETQYF
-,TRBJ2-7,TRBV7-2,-,TGTGCCACCTCAGTTAGGCTAGCCAGGCGGGAGCAGTACTTC,CATSVRLARREQYF
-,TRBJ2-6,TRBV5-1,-,TGCGCCAGCAGCGAGGTTTTCTCTGGGGCCAACGTCCTGACTTTC,CASSEVFSGANVLTF
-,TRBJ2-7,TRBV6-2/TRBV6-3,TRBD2,TGTGCCAGCAGTTACGCGGGGGGCAACGACGAGCAGTACTTC,CASSYAGGNDEQYF
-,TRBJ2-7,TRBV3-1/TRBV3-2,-,TGTGCCAGCAGCCAATCGGCAGGGGTCTACGAGCAGTACTTC,CASSQSAGVYEQYF
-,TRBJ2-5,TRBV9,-,TGTGCCAGCAGCTCCCCTGGAGAGGAGACCCAGTACTTC,CASSSPGEETQYF
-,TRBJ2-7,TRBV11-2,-,TGTGCCAGCAGCTTACTAACCGGTGAAGAGCAGTACTTC,CASSLLTGEEQYF
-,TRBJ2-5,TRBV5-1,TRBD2,TGCGCCAGCAGCTCGGGACTAGCGGGGCCGCAAGAGACCCAGTACTTC,CASSSGLAGPQETQYF
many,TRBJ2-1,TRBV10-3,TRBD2,TGTGCCATCAGTGGTCCGGGACTAGCGGGAGGCACTTCCTACAATGAGCAGTTCTTC,CAISGPGLAGGTSYNEQFF
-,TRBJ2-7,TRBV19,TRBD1,TGTGCCAGTAGTCCCCGGACAGGGGATGACTACGAGCAGTACTTC,CASSPRTGDDYEQYF
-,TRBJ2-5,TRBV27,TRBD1,TGTGCCAGCAGTCTTACACCAGGGGGACAGGGGAAAGAGACCCAGTACTTC,CASSLTPGGQGKETQYF
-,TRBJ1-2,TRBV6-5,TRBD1,TGTGCCAGCAGAGATGACAGGGGGCGGAACTATGGCTACACCTTC,CASRDDRGRNYGYTF
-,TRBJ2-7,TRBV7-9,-,TGTGCCAGCAGCCCCCGTGTAATCTCCTACGAGCAGTACTTC,CASSPRVISYEQYF
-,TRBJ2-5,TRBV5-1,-,TGCGCCAGCAGCGGGGGGAGCGGGTTCCAAGAGACCCAGTACTTC,CASSGGSGFQETQYF
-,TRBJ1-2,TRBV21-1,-,TGTGCCAGCAGCAAAGATGACAGTCTTACTAACTATGGCTACACCTTC,CASSKDDSLTNYGYTF
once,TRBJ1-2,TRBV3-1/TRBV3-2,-,TGTGCCAGCAGCCTACAGGGAACTAACTATGGCTACACCTTC,CASSLQGTNYGYTF
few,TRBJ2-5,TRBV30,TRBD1,TGTGCCTGGGACAGGGGGCGAGAGACCCAGTACTTC,CAWDRGRETQYF
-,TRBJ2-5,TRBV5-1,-,TGCGCCAGCAGCTTGGTCGGCAGGGGCGGCGAGACCCAGTACTTC,CASSLVGRGGETQYF
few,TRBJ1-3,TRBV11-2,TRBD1,TGTGCCAGCAGCCCGGGAATTAACAGGGGGGCTGGAAACACCATATATTTT,CASSPGINRGAGNTIYF
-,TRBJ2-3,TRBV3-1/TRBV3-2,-,TGTGCCAGCAGCCAAGTCCCGGGGGGCCTCACAGATACGCAGTATTTT,CASSQVPGGLTDTQYF
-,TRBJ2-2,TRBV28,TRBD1,TGTGCCAGCAGCTATGACAGGGGGATCACCGGGGAGCTGTTTTTT,CASSYDRGITGELFF
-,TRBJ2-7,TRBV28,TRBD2,TGTGCCAGCAGCGAGAGCGGGAGGGAGTTGTACGAGCAGTACTTC,CASSESGRELYEQYF
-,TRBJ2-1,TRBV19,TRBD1,TGTGCCAGTAGTACAACAGGGGGCCTAAATGAGCAGTTCTTC,CASSTTGGLNEQFF
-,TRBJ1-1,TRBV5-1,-,TGCGCCAGCAGCTTGGGGCAGACTTTGAACACTGAAGCTTTCTTT,CASSLGQTLNTEAFF
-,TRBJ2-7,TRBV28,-,TGTGCCAGCAGTTTGAGAAAAACCTACGAGCAGTACTTC,CASSLRKTYEQYF
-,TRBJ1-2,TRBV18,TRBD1,TGTGCCAGCTCACCGGGACAGAGGCTCTATGGCTACACCTTC,CASSPGQRLYGYTF
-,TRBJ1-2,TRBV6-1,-,TGTGCCAGCAGTGAAGCTAGGAGGGGCGCGAGCTACACCTTC,CASSEARRGASYTF
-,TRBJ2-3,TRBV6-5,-,TGTGCCAGCAGCTCAGGGGGGAACACAGATACGCAGTATTTT,CASSSGGNTDTQYF
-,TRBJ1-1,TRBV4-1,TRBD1,TGCGCCAGCAGCCTAGAGACAGGGGTTCGAACTGAAGCTTTCTTT,CASSLETGVRTEAFF
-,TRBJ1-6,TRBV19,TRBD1,TGTGCCAGTAGTACCCAAGGACAGGGAAATTCACCCCTCCACTTT,CASSTQGQGNSPLHF
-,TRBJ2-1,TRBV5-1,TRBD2,TGCGCCAGCAGCGCCACTAGGGCGGGGGCCTACAATGAGCAGTTCTTC,CASSATRAGAYNEQFF
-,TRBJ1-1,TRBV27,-,TGTGCCAGCAGTGTCCTCAGGGGAGTTGGGAACACTGAAGCTTTCTTT,CASSVLRGVGNTEAFF
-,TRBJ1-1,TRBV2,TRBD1,TGTGCCGGCGGGACAGGGAACACTGAAGCTTTCTTT,CAGGTGNTEAFF
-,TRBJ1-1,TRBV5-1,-,TGCGCCAGCAGCTTTGGGCCAGAGAACACTGAAGCTTTCTTT,CASSFGPENTEAFF
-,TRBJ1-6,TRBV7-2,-,TGTGCCAGCAGCCCACCTTGGGGGGGACTGGATTCACCCCTCCACTTT,CASSPPWGGLDSPLHF
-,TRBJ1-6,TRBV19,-,TGTGCCAGTAGTTTGCAGGGTAATTCACCCCTCCACTTT,CASSLQGNSPLHF
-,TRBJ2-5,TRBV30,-,TGTGCCTGGAGTGGCCAGGCCCAAGAGACCCAGTACTTC,CAWSGQAQETQYF
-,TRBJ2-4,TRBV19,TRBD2,TGTGCCAGTATCAGACTAGCGGGAGGGTCCAAAAACATTCAGTACTTC,CASIRLAGGSKNIQYF
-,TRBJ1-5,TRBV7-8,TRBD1,TGTGCCAGCAGCTCCGCCGGGACAGGGAATCAGCCCCAGCATTTT,CASSSAGTGNQPQHF
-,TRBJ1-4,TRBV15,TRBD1,TGTGCCACCAGCAGAGAAGGGGGACAGGGCTATGAAAAACTGTTTTTT,CATSREGGQGYEKLFF
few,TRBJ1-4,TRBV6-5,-,TGTGCCAGCAGTCGCGCAAATGAAAAACTGTTTTTT,CASSRANEKLFF
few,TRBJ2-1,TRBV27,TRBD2,TGTGCCAGCAGTCCCGGAGCGGGAGGGAATTACAATGAGCAGTTCTTC,CASSPGAGGNYNEQFF
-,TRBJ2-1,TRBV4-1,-,TGCGCCAGCAGCCAAGCCCCTGGAAGAACGGGAGTTGGGAACAATGAGCAGTTCTTC,CASSQAPGRTGVGNNEQFF
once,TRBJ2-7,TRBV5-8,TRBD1,TGTGCCAGCAGTAATGGACAGGGCTTCTCCTACGAGCAGTACTTC,CASSNGQGFSYEQYF
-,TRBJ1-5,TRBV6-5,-,TGTGCCAGCAGGCAGGGTGGAGTGGATCAGCCCCAGCATTTT,CASRQGGVDQPQHF